The entry below gives a single T cell receptor (beta chain) sequence along with its context. What antigen it recognizes has not been identified. The input lacks base qualities; no much larger clone sits a single base away. From its cysteine to its phenylalanine, the CDR3 spans 16 amino acids. The entry retains the CDR3 DNA only, 48 bases that are in frame from base 1. The germline V gene specifies SNHLY as CDR1 and FYNNEI as CDR2. Trimming leaves V shorter by 4 bases and J shorter by 0 bases, with the junction holding 6 bases beyond the gene matches. This entry belongs to a study of T cells in Graves' hyperthyroidism and ophthalmopathy (dated by TCRdb to 2018 to 2020). About the full investigation: Peripheral blood was sampled at the time of initial diagnosis, prior to any treatment. After sampling, hyperthyroidism patients received methimazole starting at 30 mg daily, and ophthalmopathy patients received high-dose intravenous methylprednisolone. TCR V-J signatures able to tell the groups apart were searched for in a discovery cohort of approximately 95 patients, of whom more than 40 had Graves' ophthalmopathy and some 60 had stable Graves' hyperthyroidism. The roughly 94 discovery patients were randomly divided into training and test sets at a 7:3 ratio. Thyroid tissue and blood T-cell repertoires from six Graves' hyperthyroidism patients were also compared in the study. TCR Vbeta CDR3 sequencing of 135 peripheral blood samples (around 45 ophthalmopathy, 75 to 80 hyperthyroidism and about 17 progressor patients) is reported in the paper. Prospective prediction of ophthalmopathy was tested in an independent validation cohort of 18 to 20 hyperthyroidism patients and some 17 patients who later progressed to ophthalmopathy.

The investigation overall reported the following: Ophthalmopathy was separated from stable hyperthyroidism by a 13 V-J signature model, with 85% to 90% sensitivity and approximately 81% specificity obtained in cross-validation and 80%/75% obtained in testing. No statistical method was used to fix the sample size in advance, and group allocation was not hidden from the investigators. During validation, the model predicted progression to ophthalmopathy a median of approximately 6 months ahead of onset, with almost 71% sensitivity and 72% to 80% specificity. Most expanded thyroid clonotypes (frequency above 0.001) were also found in blood, which suggests that blood repertoires may mirror thyroid immune responses.

TCR beta CDR3 regions were amplified from RNA transcripts. The first round of RT-PCR for the TCR CDR3 was performed with the HTBI primer set and the Qiagen OneStep RT-PCR kit. Libraries were constructed in a second round of multiplex PCR, after which size selection and purification were carried out. Libraries were sequenced paired-end with 100 bp reads on an Illumina HiSeq2000. On the authors' methods: Raw data were processed with SOAPnuke, discarding reads with adapters, uncalled bases, mean Phred below 15, or no exact constant-primer or identifier match. COPE v1.2.5 was used to merge high-quality paired reads, and clonotypes were defined as unique nucleotide sequences. Clonotypes were aligned to IMGT TRBV, TRBD and TRBJ reference segments using MiTCR v1.1. The analysis included only V-J combinations with a frequency above 0.0001, which together covered around 99% of the repertoires. The TCS score was defined as the ratio of F50 (clonal expansion) to E x V (chaos), calculated using BLOSUM62-based TCRdist between CDR3 peptides within each V-J. Welch's t-statistics and random forest reduced some 510 V-J features to under 15, which were used in a naive Bayes classifier (R e1071). TCRdb reworked the public reads: Q25 trimming with fastp, MiXCR clone assembly, productive beta chains retained. Rows are unified per CDR3 protein, each entry keeping the most common DNA and genes. These V and J calls rely on TCRdb rather than the paper's analysis. The sample table contains 700,000 or so distinct CDR3 sequences; only one count was recorded for approximately 16% of them. In total, the top ten clones hold 8.4% of the sample.

Stable Graves' hyperthyroidism was defined as the absence of progression to ophthalmopathy over 18 months of follow-up. Hyperthyroidism patients were newly diagnosed, had a disease duration of under 2 months, and were aged 18 to 65 years. Exclusion was applied to patients with uncontrolled infections, other autoimmune diseases, pregnancy or lactation. Diagnoses were established on the basis of clinical symptoms, serum thyroxine and TRAb, thyroid ultrasound, and orbital computed tomography. PBMCs were isolated from about 9.2 ml of fresh peripheral blood by Ficoll-Paque density gradient centrifugation. Total RNA was extracted with Trizol reagent, and quality was checked on an Agilent 2100 Bioanalyzer.

The chain is assembled from TRBV2 and TRBJ2-7, and 10 bases in between align with TRBD1. This clonotype was obtained from a man younger than 35 with Graves' hyperthyroidism. The sample was blood. Here is the DNA: TGTGCCAGCAGTGTGGTAGGGACAGGGGCCTCCTACGAGCAGTACTTC. This is translated as CASSVVGTGASYEQYF. The full variable domain, completed from the reference TRBV2 and TRBJ2-7 proteins outside the CDR3, reads EPEVTQTPSHQVTQMGQEVILRCVPISNHLYFYWYRQILGQKVEFLVSFYNNEISEKSEIFDDQFSVERPDGSNFTLKIRSTKLEDSAMYFCASSVVGTGASYEQYFGPGTRLTVT.